A selection of T cell receptor beta chains follows, all from one sample in a study of CD8+CD57+ T cells in acquired aplastic anemia. TCRdb recomputed calls from the reads with MiXCR, one row per CDR3 protein. The sample includes 150,000 to 200,000 distinct CDR3 sequences, roughly 48% of them seen just once. The sequenced sample was sorted CD4+, CD8+, or CD8+CD57+ T cells (not recorded which) from PBMCs. Receptors were obtained from a human donor with aplastic anemia. Both conserved end residues are part of each CDR3. The order of the fields is V gene, clone size, D gene, J gene, CDR3 DNA, CDR3 protein. The D gene is left open where the match is weak. Some rows have no size entry. The others give once, few or many, or a class for an expanded clone.

TRBV12-3/TRBV12-4	many	NA	TRBJ1-1	TGTGCCAGCAGTTGGGGGGGTGAAGCTTTCTTT	CASSWGGEAFF
TRBV12-3/TRBV12-4	many	NA	TRBJ2-7	TGTGCCAGCACCACCGTTGGCAGGAGTTTGTACGAGCAGTACTTC	CASTTVGRSLYEQYF
TRBV20-1	many	NA	TRBJ1-2	TGCAGTGCTAGAGATCCGGTAGGGTGGGAATATGGCTACACCTTC	CSARDPVGWEYGYTF
TRBV5-8	many	TRBD2	TRBJ2-5	TGTGCCAGCAGCCAGGGACTAGCGGTGGAAGAGACCCAGTACTTC	CASSQGLAVEETQYF
TRBV5-1	many	TRBD1	TRBJ2-7	TGCGCCAGCAGCTTGAGTACAGGGGGCATATACGAGCAGTACTTC	CASSLSTGGIYEQYF
TRBV19	many	NA	TRBJ2-3	TGTGCCAGTAGTAGGAGGGGAGATACGCAGTATTTT	CASSRRGDTQYF
TRBV12-3/TRBV12-4	many	NA	TRBJ2-3	TGTGCCAGCAGTCCAGGTCGCGGGGCCATTACGCAGTATTTT	CASSPGRGAITQYF
TRBV5-5	many	TRBD2	TRBJ2-7	TGTGCCACCGGGGAGGGGCCGTACGAGCAGTACTTC	CATGEGPYEQYF
TRBV19	NA	NA	TRBJ2-3	TGTGCCAGTAGTATAGCAGGCAGAAGCACAGATACGCAGTATTTT	CASSIAGRSTDTQYF
TRBV7-4	NA	NA	TRBJ2-7	TGTGCCAGCAGCTTAGTCGCCAGCAGAAGGTACGAGCAGTACTTC	CASSLVASRRYEQYF
TRBV6-1	many	TRBD1	TRBJ2-7	TGTGCCAGCAGGCGACAAGGACAGGGAGGTACCTACGAGCAGTACTTC	CASRRQGQGGTYEQYF
TRBV25-1	NA	NA	TRBJ1-6	TGTGCCGGCAGTTGGGGGGCGCAAAGTTCACCCCTCCACTTT	CAGSWGAQSSPLHF
TRBV29-1	many	TRBD1	TRBJ1-2	TGCAGCGTTTTGGAGGGGGCCAGCTATGGCTACACCTTC	CSVLEGASYGYTF
TRBV5-1	NA	TRBD2	TRBJ2-3	TGCGCCAGCAGCTTGGGAAGCGGGGGCATACCAGATACGCAGTATTTT	CASSLGSGGIPDTQYF
TRBV2	NA	NA	TRBJ2-1	TGTGCCAGCAGTGCGTCTTGGCAACTGTACAATGAGCAGTTCTTC	CASSASWQLYNEQFF
TRBV7-3	few	TRBD2	TRBJ2-7	TGTGCCAGCAGCCTCGGGACTAGCGGGAGAGGGGAGCAGTACTTC	CASSLGTSGRGEQYF
TRBV7-9	NA	NA	TRBJ1-2	TGTGCCAGCAGTGGGGTGGGGTATGGCTACACCTTC	CASSGVGYGYTF
TRBV7-9	many	TRBD1	TRBJ1-2	TGTGCCAGCAGCTTAGCGGGACAGGGGGCGCGGGGCTACACCTTC	CASSLAGQGARGYTF
TRBV29-1	NA	NA	TRBJ2-5	TGCAGCGTTGAAGGAGGGGGATCGGGGACCCAGTACTTC	CSVEGGGSGTQYF
TRBV27	NA	NA	TRBJ2-7	TGTGCCAGCAGTTTATCGGGGCTTTGGGGCGTGGAGCAGTACTTC	CASSLSGLWGVEQYF
TRBV5-1	many	TRBD1	TRBJ2-7	TGCGCCAGCAGCTTCGCCTATGACAGGGTCGTCGGGTACGAGCAGTACTTC	CASSFAYDRVVGYEQYF
TRBV3-1	few	TRBD1	TRBJ1-1	TGTGCCAGCAGTGGGGAGGCAGGGGGTTTGGACACTGAAGCTTTCTTT	CASSGEAGGLDTEAFF
TRBV6-1	many	TRBD1	TRBJ1-3	TGTGCCAGCAGTGAACGACAGGGCAACTCTGGAAACACCATATATTTT	CASSERQGNSGNTIYF
TRBV11-1	NA	TRBD1	TRBJ1-6	TGTGCCAGCAGCGACGGACAGGGCGTTTTTAATTCACCCCTCCACTTT	CASSDGQGVFNSPLHF
TRBV15	NA	NA	TRBJ2-4	TGTGCCACCAGCAGAGATACAGGGCAAAACATTCAGTACTTC	CATSRDTGQNIQYF
TRBV10-1	NA	TRBD1	TRBJ1-4	TGCGCCAGCAGTGAATCGGACAGGGAGGATGAAAAACTGTTTTTT	CASSESDREDEKLFF
TRBV6-5	many	NA	TRBJ1-1	TGTGCCAGCAGTTACGAGTACGCGGGGACTGAAGCTTTCTTT	CASSYEYAGTEAFF
TRBV15	NA	TRBD1	TRBJ1-3	TGTGCCACCAGCCCTTTGTGGACAGGGGCAGGGAAAGACACCATATATTTT	CATSPLWTGAGKDTIYF
TRBV7-6	NA	NA	TRBJ1-2	TGTGCCAGCAGCTTATGGGGGCGGAGGACTAACTATGGCTACACCTTC	CASSLWGRRTNYGYTF
TRBV7-2	NA	NA	TRBJ2-7	TGTGCCAGCAGCTTAGATTTCGAGCAGTACTTC	CASSLDFEQYF
TRBV18	NA	NA	TRBJ2-3	TGTGCCAGCTCACCCCCTTCGAGGGGGGATACGCAGTATTTT	CASSPPSRGDTQYF
TRBV29-1	NA	NA	TRBJ1-1	TGCAGCACCCGCAGGGCAACTGAAGCTTTCTTT	CSTRRATEAFF
TRBV2	once	NA	TRBJ1-1	TGTGCCAGCAGCGCCGGGACCCCTGGAAACACTGAAGCTTTCTTT	CASSAGTPGNTEAFF
TRBV2	NA	TRBD1	TRBJ2-5	TGTGCCAGCAGCGGACAGGGATCAGGGGAGACCCAGTACTTC	CASSGQGSGETQYF
TRBV19	NA	TRBD1	TRBJ1-3	TGTGCCAGTACCTATGGACAGGGGCGAAACACCATATATTTT	CASTYGQGRNTIYF
TRBV6-5	many	NA	TRBJ1-4	TGTGCCAGCACCGGGAGGGCAGGTTGGGAAAAACTGTTTTTT	CASTGRAGWEKLFF
TRBV10-2	NA	TRBD1	TRBJ1-2	TGCGCCAGCAGTGATTCAAGGACAGGGACGTACACCTTC	CASSDSRTGTYTF
TRBV6-2/TRBV6-3	NA	NA	TRBJ2-1	TGTGCCAGCAGTTACCCCCGCCCCGGGCCACGCAATGAGCAGTTCTTC	CASSYPRPGPRNEQFF
TRBV2	many	NA	TRBJ2-1	TGTGCCAGCAGGACTAGTTGGTACAATGAGCAGTTCTTC	CASRTSWYNEQFF
TRBV3-1	few	NA	TRBJ1-3	TGTGCCAGCAGCCCCTCCGGGGGGGGTGGAAACACCATATATTTT	CASSPSGGGGNTIYF
TRBV6-5	many	NA	TRBJ2-2	TGTGCCAGCAGTTACCCCAGGGCCGGGGAGCTGTTTTTT	CASSYPRAGELFF
TRBV27	NA	NA	TRBJ1-2	TGTGCCAGCAGTCTTTTGGGACCTTCTAACTATGGCTACACCTTC	CASSLLGPSNYGYTF
TRBV5-1	NA	TRBD1	TRBJ1-3	TGCGCCAGCAGCTTACGTGGGACAGGGATTACTGGAAACACCATATATTTT	CASSLRGTGITGNTIYF
TRBV6-5	NA	TRBD2	TRBJ2-3	TGTGTCAGCAGTTTTCAAGCGGGGGGGTATGACACGCAGTATTTT	CVSSFQAGGYDTQYF
TRBV12-3/TRBV12-4	many	NA	TRBJ1-3	TGTGCCAGCAGCCCACAGGGCCTCTCTGGAAACACCATATATTTT	CASSPQGLSGNTIYF
TRBV6-1	many	NA	TRBJ2-3	TGTGCCAGCAGTGAGGTAGATACGCAGTATTTT	CASSEVDTQYF
TRBV5-1	few	NA	TRBJ2-3	TGCGCCAGCAGCCCGAGGTCGGGGACTCAACCGCCGACAGATACGCAGTATTTT	CASSPRSGTQPPTDTQYF
TRBV7-6	NA	TRBD2	TRBJ2-1	TGTGCCAGCAGCCGGGGGACTAGCGGGGGATACAATGAGCAGTTCTTC	CASSRGTSGGYNEQFF
TRBV7-3	NA	NA	TRBJ2-7	TGTGCCAGCAGCTTAACGGCGCTGAGCGAGCAGTACTTC	CASSLTALSEQYF
TRBV10-3	NA	TRBD2	TRBJ2-5	TGTGCCATCAGTGAGTCGGGACTAGCCCCGAAAGAGACCCAGTACTTC	CAISESGLAPKETQYF
TRBV7-9	NA	NA	TRBJ2-1	TGTGCCAGCAGCTTAGCGGGGGAGGAGGAGCAGTTCTTC	CASSLAGEEEQFF
TRBV2	many	NA	TRBJ1-6	TGTGCCAGCAGACTGTCAGGGATCACCTATAATTCACCCCTCCACTTT	CASRLSGITYNSPLHF
TRBV2	NA	TRBD1	TRBJ2-1	TGTGCCAGCAGTGGGAAGGGGACAGGGTCTCCTGTTGAGCAGTTCTTC	CASSGKGTGSPVEQFF
TRBV12-3/TRBV12-4	NA	NA	TRBJ1-1	TGTGCCAGCAGTTTCGGGCGGGGGAACGCTGAAGCTTTCTTT	CASSFGRGNAEAFF
TRBV7-9	many	TRBD1	TRBJ1-1	TGTGCCAGCAGCTTGGGGACAGGGGTGCTTGGTGAAGCTTTCTTT	CASSLGTGVLGEAFF
TRBV24-1	NA	TRBD1	TRBJ2-3	TGTGCCACCAGTGCACTAAGGGGGCCTGAAGAGGATACGCAGTATTTT	CATSALRGPEEDTQYF
TRBV12-3/TRBV12-4	many	TRBD1	TRBJ1-1	TGTGCCAGCAGTTTGACAGGGACGAACACTGAAGCTTTCTTT	CASSLTGTNTEAFF
TRBV18	NA	TRBD1	TRBJ1-1	TGTGCCAGCTCACCAGGCCAGGGGGCGAACACTGAAGCTTTCTTT	CASSPGQGANTEAFF
TRBV11-2	many	TRBD1	TRBJ1-2	TGTGCCAGCAGCTTATTAATCACAGGGGCAGGGGGCTGGGGCTACACCTTC	CASSLLITGAGGWGYTF
TRBV4-2	NA	NA	TRBJ2-1	TGTGCCAGCAGCTTCAAGGGAAATGAGCAGTTCTTC	CASSFKGNEQFF